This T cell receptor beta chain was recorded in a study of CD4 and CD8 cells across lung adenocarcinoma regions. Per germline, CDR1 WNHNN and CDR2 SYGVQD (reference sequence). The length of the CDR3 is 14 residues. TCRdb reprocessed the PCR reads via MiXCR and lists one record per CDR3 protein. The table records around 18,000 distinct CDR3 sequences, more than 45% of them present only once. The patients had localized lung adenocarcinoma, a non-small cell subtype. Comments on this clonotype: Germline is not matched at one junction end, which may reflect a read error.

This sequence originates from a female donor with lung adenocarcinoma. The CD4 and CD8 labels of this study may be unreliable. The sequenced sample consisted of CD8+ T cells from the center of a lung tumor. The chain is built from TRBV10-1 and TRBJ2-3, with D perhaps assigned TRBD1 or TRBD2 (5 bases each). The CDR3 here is CAGSGGRARETQYF. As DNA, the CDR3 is TGCGCGGGCAGTGGGGGTCGAGCGCGAGAGACCCAGTATTTC.